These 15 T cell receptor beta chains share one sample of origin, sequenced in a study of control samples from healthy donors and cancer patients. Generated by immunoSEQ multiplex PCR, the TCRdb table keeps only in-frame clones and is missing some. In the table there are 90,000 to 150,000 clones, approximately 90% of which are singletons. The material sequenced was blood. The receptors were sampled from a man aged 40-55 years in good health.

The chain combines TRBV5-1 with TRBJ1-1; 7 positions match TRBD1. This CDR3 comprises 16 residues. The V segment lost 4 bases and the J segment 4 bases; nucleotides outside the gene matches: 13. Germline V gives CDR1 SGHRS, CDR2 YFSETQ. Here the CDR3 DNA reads TGCGCCAGCAGCCCGCGATCCAGGGGGATAGGCACTGAAGCTTTCTTT. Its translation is CASSPRSRGIGTEAFF.

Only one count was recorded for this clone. This CDR3 is CASSRQATNEKLFF. Written as DNA, the CDR3 is TGTGCCAGCAGCAGACAAGCAACTAATGAAAAACTGTTTTTT. V is TRBV7-9 and J is TRBJ1-4; D is undetermined. There are 14 residues in the CDR3. Looked up from germline, CDR1 is SEHNR and CDR2 is FQNEAQ (reference sequence). The germline V and J ends were trimmed by 5 bases and 0 bases, with 7 bases remaining between them.

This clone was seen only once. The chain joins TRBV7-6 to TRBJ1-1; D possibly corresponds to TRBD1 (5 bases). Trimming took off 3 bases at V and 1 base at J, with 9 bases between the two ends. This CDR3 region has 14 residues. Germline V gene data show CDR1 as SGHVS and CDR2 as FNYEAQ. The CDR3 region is CASSLGPQNTEAFF. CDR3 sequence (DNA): TGTGCCAGCAGCTTGGGACCGCAGAACACTGAAGCTTTCTTT.

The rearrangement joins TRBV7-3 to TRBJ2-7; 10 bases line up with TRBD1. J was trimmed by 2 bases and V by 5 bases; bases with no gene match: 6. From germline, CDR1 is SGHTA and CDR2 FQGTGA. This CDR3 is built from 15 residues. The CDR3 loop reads CASSPGGQGTYEQYF. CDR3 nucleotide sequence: TGTGCCAGCAGCCCGGGGGGACAGGGGACCTACGAGCAGTACTTC.

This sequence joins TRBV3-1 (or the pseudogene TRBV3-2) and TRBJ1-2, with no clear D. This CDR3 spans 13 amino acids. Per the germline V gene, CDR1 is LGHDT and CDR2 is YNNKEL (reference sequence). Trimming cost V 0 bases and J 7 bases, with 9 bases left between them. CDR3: CASSQDSRAGYTF. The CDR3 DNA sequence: TGTGCCAGCAGCCAAGATTCCCGAGCTGGCTACACCTTC.

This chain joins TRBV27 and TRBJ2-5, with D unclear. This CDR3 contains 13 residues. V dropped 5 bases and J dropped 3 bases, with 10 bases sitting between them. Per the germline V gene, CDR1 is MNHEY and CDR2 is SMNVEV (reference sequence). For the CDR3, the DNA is TGTGCCAGCAGTCTGGGCCTTAAAGAGACCCAGTACTTC. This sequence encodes CASSLGLKETQYF.

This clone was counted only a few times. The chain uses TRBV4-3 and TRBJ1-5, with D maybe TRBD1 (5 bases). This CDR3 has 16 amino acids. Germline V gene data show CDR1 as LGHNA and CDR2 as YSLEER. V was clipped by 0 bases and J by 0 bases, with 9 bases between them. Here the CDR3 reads CASSQDGHNSNQPQHF. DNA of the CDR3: TGCGCCAGCAGCCAAGATGGACATAATAGCAATCAGCCCCAGCATTTT.

The CDR3 spells CASSLRGRFHEQYF. CDR3 in DNA: TGTGCCAGCAGTCTCAGGGGGCGTTTCCACGAGCAGTACTTC. The chain combines TRBV6-5 with TRBJ2-7; 8 nucleotides match TRBD1. CDR1 and CDR2 from the germline V gene are MNHEY and SVGAGI. The CDR3 spans 14 residues. V shed 5 bases, J shed 5 bases, and the junction held 8 bases outside the gene matches.

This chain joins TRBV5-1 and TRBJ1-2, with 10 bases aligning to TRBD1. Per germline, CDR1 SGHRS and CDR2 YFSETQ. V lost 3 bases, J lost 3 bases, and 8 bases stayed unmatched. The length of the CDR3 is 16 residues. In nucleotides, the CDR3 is TGCGCCAGCAGCTCCGTCCCGGGACAGGGGCACTATGGCTACACCTTC. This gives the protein CASSSVPGQGHYGYTF.

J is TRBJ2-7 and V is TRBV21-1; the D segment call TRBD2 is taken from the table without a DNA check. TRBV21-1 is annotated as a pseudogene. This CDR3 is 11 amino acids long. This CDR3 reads CASSKSGEQYF. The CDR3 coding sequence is TGTGCCAGCAGCAAATCGGGCGAGCAGTACTTC.

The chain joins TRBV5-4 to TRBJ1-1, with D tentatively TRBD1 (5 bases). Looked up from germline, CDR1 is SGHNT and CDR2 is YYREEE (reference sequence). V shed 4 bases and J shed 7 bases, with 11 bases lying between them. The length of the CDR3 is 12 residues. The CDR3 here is CASSRGNFEAFF. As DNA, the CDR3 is TGTGCCAGCAGCCGGGGGAACTTTGAAGCTTTCTTT.

CDR3 sequence reads: CASMVRQMNTEAFF. CDR3 nucleotides: TGTGCCAGCATGGTTCGACAGATGAACACTGAAGCTTTCTTT. V usage is TRBV28 and J usage is TRBJ1-1; a possible D gene is TRBD1 (5 bases). CDR3 length: 14 residues. The germline V gene encodes CDR1 MDHEN and CDR2 SYDVKM. Trimming pared 7 bases from V and 0 bases from J, leaving 12 bases between.

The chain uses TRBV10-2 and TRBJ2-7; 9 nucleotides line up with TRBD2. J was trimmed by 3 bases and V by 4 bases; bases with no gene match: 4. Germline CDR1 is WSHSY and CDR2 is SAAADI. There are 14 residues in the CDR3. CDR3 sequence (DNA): TGCGCCAGCAGTGCTTTAGCGGGGGTCTACGAGCAGTACTTC. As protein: CASSALAGVYEQYF.

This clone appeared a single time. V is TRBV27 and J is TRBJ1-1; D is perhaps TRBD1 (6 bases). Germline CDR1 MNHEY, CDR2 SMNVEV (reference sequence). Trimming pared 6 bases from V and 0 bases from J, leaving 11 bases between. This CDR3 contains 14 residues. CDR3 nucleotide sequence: TGTGCCAGCAGGCTCTCAGGGGTGAACACTGAAGCTTTCTTT. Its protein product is CASRLSGVNTEAFF.

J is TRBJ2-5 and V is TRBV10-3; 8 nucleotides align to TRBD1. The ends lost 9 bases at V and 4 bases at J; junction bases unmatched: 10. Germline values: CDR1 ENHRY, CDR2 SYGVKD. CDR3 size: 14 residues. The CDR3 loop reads CAISNTGGLETQYF. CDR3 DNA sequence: TGTGCCATATCTAACACAGGGGGATTAGAGACCCAGTACTTC.